The T cell receptor beta chain described here comes from a study of control samples from healthy donors and cancer patients. Sequenced by immunoSEQ multiplex PCR; TCRdb stores in-frame clones only, minus some. The data show 90,000 to 130,000 clones, with 70% to 85% seen just once and under 8.5% held by the top ten. This CDR3 is built from 14 residues. Germline CDR1 SGDLS, CDR2 YYNGEE. V was trimmed by 0 bases and J by 0 bases, leaving 7 bases between them. V and J are TRBV9 and TRBJ2-7; D remains unclear. The receptor was derived from a young man in good health. Sequencing was done on a sample of blood. CDR3 protein: CASSVGGDSYEQYF. The DNA of the CDR3 is TGTGCCAGCAGCGTAGGTGGGGACTCCTACGAGCAGTACTTC.